The 26 T cell receptor beta chains below come from one sample, sequenced in a study of human T cells and chemical hapten exposure. TCRdb independently ran MiXCR on the RACE reads; one entry per CDR3 protein. Of around 99,000 distinct CDR3 sequences listed, roughly a tenth are singletons. Time point defined: patch test 2, 6 weeks after DPC sensitization. As to treatment: therapeutic diphenylcyclopropenone sensitization with weekly scalp DPC. The sample here was whole blood, taken in connection with sensitization to the hapten diphenylcyclopropenone (DPC). The receptors shown here come from a woman aged 40-49 years with alopecia areata. Some clones in this sample may be carry-over from other donors' samples.

The chain links TRBV20-1 to TRBJ2-1; D may correspond to TRBD1 or TRBD2 (5 bases each). The V and J ends lost 5 bases and 7 bases respectively, with 18 bases between them. The length of the CDR3 is 14 residues. The germline V gene encodes CDR1 DFQATT and CDR2 SNEGSKA (reference sequence). CDR3 protein: CSAPPGRAGNEQFF. The CDR3 nucleotides read TGCAGTGCTCCCCCGGGGCGCGCTGGAAATGAGCAGTTCTTC.

The table lists this clonotype with a few counts. The chain employs TRBV4-3 and TRBJ2-3, with TRBD2 matching over 10 bases. The ends lost 1 base at V and 1 base at J; junction bases unmatched: 2. The CDR3 runs to 16 residues. Germline CDR1 LGHNA, CDR2 YSLEER. Written as DNA, the CDR3 is TGCGCCAGCAGCCAAGGTCTAGCGGGGGGCACAGATACGCAGTATTTT. It codes for CASSQGLAGGTDTQYF.

At least ten counts were recorded for this clonotype. The gene calls are TRBV5-1 and TRBJ2-1; 8 bases fit TRBD1. The CDR3 has 14 amino acids. Germline V gene sequence: CDR1 SGHRS, CDR2 YFSETQ. V dropped 4 bases and J dropped 4; count of bases not matched to a gene: 4. CDR3 in amino acids: CASSLGQVYNEQFF. CDR3 in DNA: TGCGCCAGCAGCCTGGGACAGGTTTACAATGAGCAGTTCTTC.

At least ten counts were recorded for this clonotype. This chain joins TRBV3-1 and TRBJ1-2, with D tentatively TRBD1 (5 bases). The V and J ends lost 3 bases and 13 bases respectively, with 18 bases between them. The CDR3 has 13 amino acids. Germline V gene data show CDR1 as LGHDT and CDR2 as YNNKEL (reference sequence). The CDR3 here is CASSHLQGAGCTF. Written as DNA, the CDR3 is TGTGCCAGCAGCCACCTGCAGGGTGCGGGGTGCACCTTC.

Ten or more counts support this clonotype. The chain employs TRBV20-1 and TRBJ1-5; TRBD1 aligns across 9 bases. The germline V gene has CDR1 DFQATT and CDR2 SNEGSKA (reference sequence). The J segment lost 5 bases and the V segment lost 6 bases, leaving 17 bases of the junction unmatched. The CDR3 contains 17 residues. The CDR3 region is CSATGGQGSSLDQPQHF. CDR3 DNA sequence: TGCAGTGCGACAGGGGGGCAGGGGAGTAGTCTGGATCAGCCCCAGCATTTT.

In regard to this clonotype: A much more abundant neighbour one base away suggests this may be a read error. The rearrangement uses TRBV7-2 and TRBJ2-3; D unclear. CDR3 length equals 14 residues. V was clipped by 6 bases and J by 3 bases, with 13 bases between them. In germline, CDR1 is SGHTA, CDR2 FQGNSA. The DNA of the CDR3 is TGTGCCAGCAGATACCGCGCCATGACAGATACGCAGTATTTT. It translates to CASRYRAMTDTQYF. Combining the CDR3 with reference TRBV7-2 and TRBJ2-3 gives the whole variable domain GAGVSQSPSNKVTEKGKDVELRCDPISGHTALYWYRQSLGQGLEFLIYFQGNSAPDKSGLPSDRFSAERTGGSVSTLTIQRTQQEDSAVYLCASRYRAMTDTQYFGPGTRLTVL.

This clonotype was seen many times. The chain is built from TRBV6-6 and TRBJ2-3; D is perhaps TRBD1 or TRBD2 (6 bases each). Looked up from germline, CDR1 is MNHNY and CDR2 is SVGAGI (reference sequence). Trimming removed 10 bases from V and 4 bases from J, with 21 bases in between. The CDR3 sequence is 15 residues long. The CDR3 sequence is CATYSIGGTADTQYF. CDR3 in DNA: TGTGCCACGTACTCGATAGGGGGGACCGCAGATACGCAGTATTTT.

This clonotype has only a few counts. Here the CDR3 DNA reads TGCAGCGGCCGAGACGCGAGGCTTACTGAAGCTTTCTTT. This encodes CSGRDARLTEAFF. V gene TRBV29-1 combines with J gene TRBJ1-1; D not certain. CDR1 SQVTM and CDR2 ANQGSEA come from the germline V gene. The CDR3 covers 13 residues. Trimming cost V 7 bases and J 5 bases, with 17 bases left between them.

Concerning this clonotype: A much larger clone differs from this one at a single base, so this may be a read error. The chain couples TRBV7-3 to TRBJ2-5; 8 bases line up with TRBD2. The germline V gene encodes CDR1 SGHTA and CDR2 FQGTGA. The CDR3 has 15 residues. The J segment lost 4 bases and the V segment lost 1 base, leaving 5 bases of the junction unmatched. In nucleotides, the CDR3 is TGTGCCAGCAGCTTAAAGGGACTAGGGCTAGAGACCCAGTACTTC. Translating it yields CASSLKGLGLETQYF.

This clonotype was picked up a small number of times. The rearrangement uses TRBV7-9 and TRBJ1-1; 7 bases agree with TRBD1. Germline assignment: CDR1 SEHNR and CDR2 FQNEAQ (reference sequence). The CDR3 runs 16 residues. V gave up 5 bases and J gave up 0 bases; unmatched junction bases: 9. CDR3 coding DNA: TGTGCCAGCAGCCGATCGACAGGGTGGATGAACACTGAAGCTTTCTTT. Residues: CASSRSTGWMNTEAFF.

This sequence joins TRBV27 and TRBJ2-1, with 10 bases identical to TRBD2. The junction had 17 bases not matched to a gene; V was cut back by 6 bases and J by 0 bases. CDR1 MNHEY and CDR2 SMNVEV come from the germline V gene (reference sequence). CDR3 length equals 20 residues. In DNA, the CDR3 is TGTGCCAGCAGCCCCCGCGTAGCGGGGGGATCTACCCTCTCCTACAATGAGCAGTTCTTC. It encodes CASSPRVAGGSTLSYNEQFF.

This clonotype was detected a few times. The rearrangement joins TRBV7-2 to TRBJ2-7; 11 nucleotides match TRBD2. The CDR3 loop spans 15 amino acids. V trimming: 6 bases; J trimming: 6 bases; junction bases outside the gene matches: 10. The germline V gene encodes CDR1 SGHTA and CDR2 FQGNSA. In DNA form, the CDR3 reads TGTGCCAGCAGTCAAGGCGTGCTAGCGGGGGGCGAGCAGTACTTC. Translating gives CASSQGVLAGGEQYF. Full variable domain (outside the CDR3, taken from reference TRBV7-2 and TRBJ2-7): GAGVSQSPSNKVTEKGKDVELRCDPISGHTALYWYRQSLGQGLEFLIYFQGNSAPDKSGLPSDRFSAERTGGSVSTLTIQRTQQEDSAVYLCASSQGVLAGGEQYFGPGTRLTVT.

The sample holds many counts of this clonotype. This chain links TRBV7-2 with TRBJ1-1; D gene unclear. Germline V gene lookup returns CDR1 SGHTA and CDR2 FQGNSA. V gave up 2 bases and J gave up 1 base, with 8 bases separating them. The CDR3 consists of 14 residues. CDR3 coding DNA: TGTGCCAGCAGCTTAAGTAACAAGAACACTGAAGCTTTCTTT. Translated, it gives CASSLSNKNTEAFF.

This clonotype occurred a few times. The J gene is TRBJ1-2, the V gene TRBV19; the match to TRBD1 covers 8 bases. In germline, CDR1 is LNHDA, CDR2 SQIVND (reference sequence). The CDR3 runs 13 residues. Unmatched junction bases numbered 5, after V lost 3 bases and J lost 8 bases. The CDR3 coding sequence is TGTGCCAGTAGTATCCCCGGGACAGGAGGCTACACCTTC. Its translation is CASSIPGTGGYTF.

This clonotype appeared many times. The chain's CDR3 is CASSLLAGGTYEQYF. DNA for the CDR3: TGTGCCAGCAGCCTACTAGCGGGGGGGACCTACGAGCAGTACTTC. The V and J genes are TRBV7-6 and TRBJ2-7; 13 nucleotides match TRBD2. Germline V gene lookup returns CDR1 SGHVS and CDR2 FNYEAQ. The CDR3 totals 15 residues. Losses at the gene ends were 5 bases for V and 2 bases for J; bases not matched to a gene: 3.

CDR3 in DNA: TGCGCCAGCAGCTTGGAGGGACGGGAAACCAACGAGCAGTACTTC. This sequence encodes CASSLEGRETNEQYF. The chain couples TRBV5-1 to TRBJ2-7, with D perhaps assigned TRBD1 or TRBD2 (5 bases each). Per germline, CDR1 SGHRS and CDR2 YFSETQ. V was trimmed by 0 bases and J by 5 bases, leaving 15 bases between them. This CDR3 has 15 residues.

In its sample, this clonotype was seen a few times. The V and J genes are TRBV13 and TRBJ2-5, with a tentative D call TRBD2 (6 bases). Deletions cut 5 bases from V and 2 bases from J, with 18 bases between. There are 16 residues in the CDR3. In germline, CDR1 is PRHDT, CDR2 FYEKMQ (reference sequence). CDR3 sequence reads: CASSQRREIIQETQYF. CDR3 bases: TGTGCCAGCAGCCAGCGGAGGGAGATCATACAAGAGACCCAGTACTTC.

The genes are TRBV7-9 and TRBJ2-7; possible D gene TRBD2, 6 bases. Germline assignment: CDR1 SEHNR and CDR2 FQNEAQ (reference sequence). V was pared by 5 bases and J by 7 bases, with 12 bases between. The CDR3 spans 12 residues. CDR3: CASSPVGGEQYF. CDR3 DNA: TGTGCCAGCAGCCCGGTTGGAGGGGAGCAGTACTTC.

The gene calls are TRBV6-5 and TRBJ2-6; D may correspond to TRBD1 or TRBD2 (5 bases each). Between the trimmed V and J ends, which lost 6 bases and 0 bases, there was a span of 21 bases. Germline V CDR1 and CDR2: MNHEY, SVGAGI. The CDR3 is 19 amino acids. CDR3 in DNA: TGTGCCAGCAGCCGGGACCTACGTGTTGATACCTCTGGGGCCAACGTCCTGACTTTC. It yields the protein CASSRDLRVDTSGANVLTF.

This clonotype showed up many times. The rearrangement links TRBV6-5 to TRBJ1-2, with D uncertain. The CDR3 runs 14 residues. Germline values: CDR1 MNHEY, CDR2 SVGAGI. Trimming stripped 4 bases from V and 4 bases from J, with 13 bases between. The CDR3 sequence is CASSLGGGLYGYTF. CDR3 sequence (DNA): TGTGCCAGCAGTTTAGGCGGAGGCCTCTATGGCTACACCTTC.

The chain employs TRBV28 and TRBJ1-1; D gene uncertain. The germline CDR1 and CDR2 sequences are MDHEN and SYDVKM. V was trimmed by 5 bases and J by 1 base, leaving 5 bases between them. This CDR3 contains 12 residues. The CDR3 DNA is TGTGCCAGCAGTCCCAGGAACACTGAAGCTTTCTTT. Translating gives CASSPRNTEAFF.

This clonotype was seen a few times. The chain recombines TRBV20-1 with TRBJ1-1; D remains ambiguous. The ends were cut back, 1 base at V and 6 bases at J, with 9 bases in the middle. The CDR3 totals 12 residues. Germline CDR1 is DFQATT and CDR2 is SNEGSKA (reference sequence). The CDR3 bases are TGCAGTGCTAGAGGGGGAACGGCTGAAGCTTTCTTT. This translates into CSARGGTAEAFF.

The chain has TRBV10-2 and TRBJ2-1; 7 bases line up with TRBD2. The CDR3 loop spans 12 amino acids. Per the germline V gene, CDR1 is WSHSY and CDR2 is SAAADI. V shed 10 bases, J shed 8 bases, and the junction held 8 bases outside the gene matches. CDR3 nucleotide sequence: TGCGCCACCATAGATAGCGGGTATGAGCAGTTCTTC. Translated: CATIDSGYEQFF.

This clonotype was detected many times. The rearrangement links TRBV12-3 or TRBV12-4 to TRBJ2-1, with TRBD1 identical over 10 bases. The length of the CDR3 is 14 residues. V lost 4 bases, J lost 6 bases, and 3 bases stayed unmatched. CDR3 sequence: CASSSRTGGNEQFF. The CDR3 nucleotides are TGTGCCAGCAGTTCACGGACAGGGGGCAATGAGCAGTTCTTC.

The chain combines TRBV9 with TRBJ2-2; D might be TRBD1 (6 bases). CDR1 is SGDLS and CDR2 is YYNGEE in the germline V gene. The CDR3 loop spans 15 amino acids. Trimming cost V 0 bases and J 5 bases, with 11 bases left between them. The CDR3 reads CASSVDREYTGELFF. DNA for the CDR3: TGTGCCAGCAGCGTAGACAGGGAATATACCGGGGAGCTGTTTTTT.

In its sample, this clonotype was seen many times. The V and J genes are TRBV11-2 and TRBJ1-1, with 7 bases aligning to TRBD1. CDR1 is SGHAT, CDR2 FQNNGV, per germline. V was clipped by 4 bases and J by 0 bases; unmatched bases: 8. The CDR3 covers 16 residues. CDR3 sequence reads: CASSSPPGTVNTEAFF. The CDR3 DNA sequence: TGTGCCAGCAGCTCTCCCCCCGGGACAGTGAACACTGAAGCTTTCTTT.